This T cell receptor (beta chain) was recovered during a study of shared T cell receptors in the human thymus. The table lists this clone with a count of one. The V and J ends lost 5 bases and 10 bases respectively, with 12 bases between them. Germline V gene sequence: CDR1 MNHEY, CDR2 SMNVEV (reference sequence). The CDR3 length is 12 residues. This table comes from immunoSEQ multiplex PCR, and its TCRdb copy is limited to in-frame clones, with some not included. The data contain almost 550,000 clones, 75% to 85% of them seen just once; the ten biggest clones take up around 0.013%. These data are also associated with another study on human thymus T cells. This second study says: Corrective surgery for congenital heart defects was being performed on the healthy Finnish infants who were the donors. Surgeons resected thymus tissue during corrective heart surgery. V and J gene usage appeared biased in thymic and blood repertoires.

The genes are TRBV27 and TRBJ2-1; D is ambiguous. The TCR comes from a boy in the first two years of life with a congenital heart defect. Sequencing was carried out using thymocytes. In DNA form, the CDR3 reads TGTGCCAGCAGTCCCGCTAGAGAGGAGCAGTTCTTC. It is translated as CASSPAREEQFF.